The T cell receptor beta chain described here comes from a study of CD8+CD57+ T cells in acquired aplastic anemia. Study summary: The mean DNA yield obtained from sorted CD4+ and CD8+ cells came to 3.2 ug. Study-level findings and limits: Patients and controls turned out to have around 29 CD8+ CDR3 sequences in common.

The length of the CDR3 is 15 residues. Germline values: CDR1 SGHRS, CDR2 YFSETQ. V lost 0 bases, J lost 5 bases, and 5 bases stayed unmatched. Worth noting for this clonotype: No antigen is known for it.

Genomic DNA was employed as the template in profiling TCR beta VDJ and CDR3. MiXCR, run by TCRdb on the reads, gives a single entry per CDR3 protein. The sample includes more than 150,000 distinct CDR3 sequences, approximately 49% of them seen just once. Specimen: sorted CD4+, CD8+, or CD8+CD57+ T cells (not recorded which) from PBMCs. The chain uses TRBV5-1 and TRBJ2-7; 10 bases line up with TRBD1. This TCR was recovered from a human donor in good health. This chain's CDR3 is CASSLEGTGEDEQYF. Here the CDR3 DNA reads TGCGCCAGCAGCTTGGAAGGGACAGGGGAAGACGAGCAGTACTTC.